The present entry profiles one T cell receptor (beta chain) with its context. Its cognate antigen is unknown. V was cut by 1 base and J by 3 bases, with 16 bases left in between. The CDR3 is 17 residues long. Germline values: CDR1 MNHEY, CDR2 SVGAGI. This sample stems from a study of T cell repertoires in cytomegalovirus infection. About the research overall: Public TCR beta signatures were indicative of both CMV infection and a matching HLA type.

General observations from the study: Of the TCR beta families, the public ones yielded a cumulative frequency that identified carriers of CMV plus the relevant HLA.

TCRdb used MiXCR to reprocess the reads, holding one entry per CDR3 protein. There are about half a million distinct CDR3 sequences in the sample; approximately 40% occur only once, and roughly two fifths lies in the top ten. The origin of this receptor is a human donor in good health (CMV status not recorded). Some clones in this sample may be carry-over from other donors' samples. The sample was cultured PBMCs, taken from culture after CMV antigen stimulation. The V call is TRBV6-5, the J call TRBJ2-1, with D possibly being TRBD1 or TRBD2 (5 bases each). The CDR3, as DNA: TGTGCCAGCAGTTACTTTAGACCGGGACGTAGCTACAATGAGCAGTTCTTC. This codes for CASSYFRPGRSYNEQFF.